One T cell receptor beta chain is described in this entry. This specimen belongs to a study of regulatory T cells in long-lasting Graves disease. iRepertoire HTBI primers and Arm-PCR of CDR3 regions built TCR beta libraries. TCRdb used MiXCR to reprocess the multiplex PCR reads, holding one entry per CDR3 protein. The sample consists of 350,000 to 500,000 distinct CDR3 sequences, around 13% of them appearing once. This sample's time point: newly diagnosed GD, antithyroid drugs for less than 3 months. Isolated PBMC RNA provided the starting material for the TCR library. Graves' disease diagnosis relied on American Thyroid Association guidelines. One endocrinology department in Xi'an, China, was where patients came from. The sample also formed part of further work on T cells in Graves' hyperthyroidism and ophthalmopathy. As reported in that work: HTBI primers drove first-round RT-PCR of the TCR CDR3. Also found in blood were most expanded thyroid clonotypes above 0.001.

The input for sequencing was peripheral blood mononuclear cells (PBMCs), taken at new diagnosis, from a patient treated with antithyroid drugs. The sequence derives from a woman aged 45-59 years with Graves disease.

CDR3 loop: CASKIGVTLNSPLHF. The CDR3 DNA sequence: TGTGCCAGTAAAATAGGGGTGACACTCAATTCACCCCTCCACTTT. The chain has TRBV19 and TRBJ1-6, with D tentatively TRBD1 (5 bases). CDR1 is LNHDA, CDR2 SQIVND, per germline (reference sequence). V was pared by 7 bases and J by 7 bases, with 17 bases between. This CDR3 spans 15 amino acids. The full variable domain, with the rest looked up from reference TRBV19 and TRBJ1-6, is DGGITQSPKYLFRKEGQNVTLSCEQNLNHDAMYWYRQDPGQGLRLIYYSQIVNDFQKGDIAEGYSVSREKKESFPLTVTSAQKNPTAFYLCASKIGVTLNSPLHFGNGTRLTVT.